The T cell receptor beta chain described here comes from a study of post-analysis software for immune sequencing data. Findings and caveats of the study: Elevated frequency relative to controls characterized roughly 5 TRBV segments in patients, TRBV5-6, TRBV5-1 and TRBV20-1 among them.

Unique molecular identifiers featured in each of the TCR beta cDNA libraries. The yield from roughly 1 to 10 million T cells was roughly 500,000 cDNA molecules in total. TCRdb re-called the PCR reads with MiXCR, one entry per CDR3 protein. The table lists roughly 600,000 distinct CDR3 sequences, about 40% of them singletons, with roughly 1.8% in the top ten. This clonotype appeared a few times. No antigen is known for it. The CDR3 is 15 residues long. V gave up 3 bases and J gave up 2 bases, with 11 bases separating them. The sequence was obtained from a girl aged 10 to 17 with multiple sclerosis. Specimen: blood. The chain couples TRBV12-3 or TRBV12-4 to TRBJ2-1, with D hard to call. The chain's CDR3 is CASSLREATYNEQFF. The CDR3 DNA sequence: TGTGCCAGCAGTTTGCGAGAGGCTACCTACAATGAGCAGTTCTTC.